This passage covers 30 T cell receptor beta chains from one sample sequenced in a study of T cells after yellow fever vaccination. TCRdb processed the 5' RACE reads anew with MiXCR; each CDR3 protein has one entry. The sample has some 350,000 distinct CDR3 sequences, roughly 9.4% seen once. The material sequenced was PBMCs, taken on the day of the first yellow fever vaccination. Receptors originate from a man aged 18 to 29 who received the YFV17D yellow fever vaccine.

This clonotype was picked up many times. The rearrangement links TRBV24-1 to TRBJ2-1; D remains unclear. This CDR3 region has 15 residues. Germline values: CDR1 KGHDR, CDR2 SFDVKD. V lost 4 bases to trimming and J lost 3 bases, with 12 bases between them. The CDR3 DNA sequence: TGTGCCACCAGTGACCCGGTGGACGTCTACAATGAGCAGTTCTTC. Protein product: CATSDPVDVYNEQFF.

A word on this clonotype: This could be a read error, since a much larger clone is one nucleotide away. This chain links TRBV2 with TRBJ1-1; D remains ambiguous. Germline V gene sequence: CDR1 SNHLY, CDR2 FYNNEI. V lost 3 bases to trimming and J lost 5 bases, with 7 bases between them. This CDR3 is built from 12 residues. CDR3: CASSETGTEAFF. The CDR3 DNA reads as TGTGCCAGCAGTGAGACGGGGACTGAAGCTTTCTTT.

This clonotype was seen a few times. The CDR3: CASSHRDRGPGNTEAFF. CDR3 nucleotide sequence: TGCGCCAGCAGCCACCGGGACAGGGGGCCGGGGAACACTGAAGCTTTCTTT. This chain joins TRBV4-3 and TRBJ1-1; TRBD1 agrees at 12 bases. J was trimmed by 1 base and V by 3 bases; bases with no gene match: 6. The CDR3 is 17 amino acids. The germline V gene has CDR1 LGHNA and CDR2 YSLEER.

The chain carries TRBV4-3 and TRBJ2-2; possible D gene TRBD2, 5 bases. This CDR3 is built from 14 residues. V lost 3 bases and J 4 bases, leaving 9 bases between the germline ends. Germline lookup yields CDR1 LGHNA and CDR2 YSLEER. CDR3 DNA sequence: TGCGCCAGCAGCCACTCAGGAGGCACCGGGGAGCTGTTTTTT. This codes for CASSHSGGTGELFF.

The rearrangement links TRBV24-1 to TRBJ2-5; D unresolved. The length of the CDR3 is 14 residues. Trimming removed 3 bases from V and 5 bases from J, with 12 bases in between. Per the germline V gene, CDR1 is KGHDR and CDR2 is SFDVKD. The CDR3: CATSDAGMGETQYF. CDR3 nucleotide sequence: TGTGCCACCAGTGATGCTGGAATGGGTGAGACCCAGTACTTC.

This CDR3 reads CASTEGGWSTDTQYF. The CDR3 DNA follows: TGTGCCAGTACCGAAGGGGGTTGGAGCACAGATACGCAGTATTTT. This sequence joins TRBV19 and TRBJ2-3; D possibly corresponds to TRBD1 (6 bases). Germline V gives CDR1 LNHDA, CDR2 SQIVND (reference sequence). Trimming took 7 bases from V and 0 from J, leaving 14 bases between them. CDR3 length: 15 amino acids.

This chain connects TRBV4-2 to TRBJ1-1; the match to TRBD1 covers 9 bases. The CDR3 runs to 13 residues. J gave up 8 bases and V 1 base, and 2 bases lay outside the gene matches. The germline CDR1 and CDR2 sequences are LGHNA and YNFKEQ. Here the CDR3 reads CASSQAGQGEAFF. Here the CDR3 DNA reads TGTGCCAGCAGCCAAGCGGGACAGGGAGAAGCTTTCTTT.

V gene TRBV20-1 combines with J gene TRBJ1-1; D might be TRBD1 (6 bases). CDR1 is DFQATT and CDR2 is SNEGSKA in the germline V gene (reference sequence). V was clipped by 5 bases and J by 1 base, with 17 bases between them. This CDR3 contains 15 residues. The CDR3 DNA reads TGCAGTGCTCCCCGGGGGCAGGGATCGAACACTGAAGCTTTCTTT. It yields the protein CSAPRGQGSNTEAFF.

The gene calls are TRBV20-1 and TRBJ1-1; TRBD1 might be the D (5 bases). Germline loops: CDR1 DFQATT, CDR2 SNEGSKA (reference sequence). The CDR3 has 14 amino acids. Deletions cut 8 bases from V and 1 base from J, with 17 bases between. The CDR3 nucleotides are TGCAGTACCAACAACCCCAGGGCGAACACTGAAGCTTTCTTT. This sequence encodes CSTNNPRANTEAFF.

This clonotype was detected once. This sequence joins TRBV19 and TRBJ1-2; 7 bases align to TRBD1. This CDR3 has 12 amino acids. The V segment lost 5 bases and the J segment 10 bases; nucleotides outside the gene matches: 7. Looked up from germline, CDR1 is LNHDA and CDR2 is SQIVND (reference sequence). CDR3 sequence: CASSVDREDYTF. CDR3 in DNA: TGTGCCAGTAGTGTCGACAGGGAGGACTACACCTTC.

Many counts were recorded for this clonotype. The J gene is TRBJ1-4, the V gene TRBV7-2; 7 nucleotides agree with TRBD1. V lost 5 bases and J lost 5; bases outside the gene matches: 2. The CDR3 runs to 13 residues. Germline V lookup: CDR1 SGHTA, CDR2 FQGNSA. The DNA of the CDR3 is TGTGCCAGCAGCCAGGGGGTGAATGAAAAACTGTTTTTT. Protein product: CASSQGVNEKLFF.

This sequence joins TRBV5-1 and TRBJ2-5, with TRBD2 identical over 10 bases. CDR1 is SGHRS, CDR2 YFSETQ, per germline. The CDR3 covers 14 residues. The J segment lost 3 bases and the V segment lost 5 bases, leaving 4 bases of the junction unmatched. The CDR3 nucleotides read TGCGCCAGCAGTTCCGGGACTAGCGAAGAGACCCAGTACTTC. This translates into CASSSGTSEETQYF.

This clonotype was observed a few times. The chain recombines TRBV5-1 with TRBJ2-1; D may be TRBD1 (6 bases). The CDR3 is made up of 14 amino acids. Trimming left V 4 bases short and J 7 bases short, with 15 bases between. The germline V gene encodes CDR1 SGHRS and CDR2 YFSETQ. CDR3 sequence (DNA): TGCGCCAGCAGCGCCGGTCCAGGGGTAAATGAGCAGTTCTTC. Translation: CASSAGPGVNEQFF.

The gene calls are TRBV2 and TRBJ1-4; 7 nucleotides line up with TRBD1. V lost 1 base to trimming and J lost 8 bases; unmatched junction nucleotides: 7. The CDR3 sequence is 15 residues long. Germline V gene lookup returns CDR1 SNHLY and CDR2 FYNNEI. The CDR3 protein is CASSEDRDSNEKLFF. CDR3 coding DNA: TGTGCCAGCAGTGAAGACCGGGACAGTAACGAAAAACTGTTTTTT.

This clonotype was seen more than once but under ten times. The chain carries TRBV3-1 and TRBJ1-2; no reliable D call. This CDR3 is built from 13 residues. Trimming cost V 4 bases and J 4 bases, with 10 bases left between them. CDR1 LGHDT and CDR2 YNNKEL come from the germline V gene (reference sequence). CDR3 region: CASSLDHFYGYTF. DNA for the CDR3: TGTGCCAGCAGCCTGGACCATTTCTATGGCTACACCTTC. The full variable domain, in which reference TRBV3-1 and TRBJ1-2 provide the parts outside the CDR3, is DTAVSQTPKYLVTQMGNDKSIKCEQNLGHDTMYWYKQDSKKFLKIMFSYNNKELIINETVPNRFSPKSPDKAHLNLHINSLELGDSAVYFCASSLDHFYGYTFGSGTRLTVV.

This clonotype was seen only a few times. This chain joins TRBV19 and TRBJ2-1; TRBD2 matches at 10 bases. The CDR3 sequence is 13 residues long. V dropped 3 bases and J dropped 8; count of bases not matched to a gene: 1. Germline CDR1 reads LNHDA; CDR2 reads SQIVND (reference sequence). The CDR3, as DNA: TGTGCCAGTAGTATTACTAGCGGGGATGAGCAGTTCTTC. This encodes CASSITSGDEQFF.

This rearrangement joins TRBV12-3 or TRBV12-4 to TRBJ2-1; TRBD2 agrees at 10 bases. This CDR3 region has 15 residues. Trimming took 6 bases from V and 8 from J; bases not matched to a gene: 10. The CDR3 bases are TGTGCCAGCAGACTTGGGGTAGCGGGGGGCGATGAGCAGTTCTTC. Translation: CASRLGVAGGDEQFF.

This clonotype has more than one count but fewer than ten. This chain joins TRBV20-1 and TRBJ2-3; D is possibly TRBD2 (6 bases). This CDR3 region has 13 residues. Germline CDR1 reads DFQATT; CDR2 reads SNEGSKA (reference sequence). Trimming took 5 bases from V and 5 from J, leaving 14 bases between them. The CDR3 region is CSAVQVGGDTQYF. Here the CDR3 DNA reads TGCAGTGCTGTTCAGGTGGGAGGAGATACGCAGTATTTT.

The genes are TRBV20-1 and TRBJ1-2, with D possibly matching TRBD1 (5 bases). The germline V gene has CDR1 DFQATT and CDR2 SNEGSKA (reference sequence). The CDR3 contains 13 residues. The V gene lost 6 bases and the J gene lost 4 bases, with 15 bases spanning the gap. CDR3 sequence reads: CSASRSGGYGYTF. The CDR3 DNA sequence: TGCAGTGCCAGCAGGTCGGGGGGCTATGGCTACACCTTC.

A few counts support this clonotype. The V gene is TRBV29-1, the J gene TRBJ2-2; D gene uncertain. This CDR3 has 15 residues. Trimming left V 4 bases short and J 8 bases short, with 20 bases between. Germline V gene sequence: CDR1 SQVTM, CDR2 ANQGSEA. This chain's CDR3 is CSVGDSGLNLGELFF. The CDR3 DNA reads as TGCAGCGTTGGCGACTCGGGCCTAAACTTAGGGGAGCTGTTTTTT.

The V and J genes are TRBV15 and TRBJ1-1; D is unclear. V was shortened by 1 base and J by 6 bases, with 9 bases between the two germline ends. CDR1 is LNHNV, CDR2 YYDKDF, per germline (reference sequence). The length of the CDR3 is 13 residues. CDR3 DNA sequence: TGTGCCACCAGCAGAGCCCGGGTCGCTGAAGCTTTCTTT. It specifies CATSRARVAEAFF.

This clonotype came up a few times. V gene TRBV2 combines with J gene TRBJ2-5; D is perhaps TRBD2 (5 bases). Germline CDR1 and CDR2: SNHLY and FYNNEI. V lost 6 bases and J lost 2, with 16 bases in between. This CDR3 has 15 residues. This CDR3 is CASREGSSKQETQYF. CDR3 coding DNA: TGTGCCAGCAGAGAGGGCTCCTCAAAGCAAGAGACCCAGTACTTC.

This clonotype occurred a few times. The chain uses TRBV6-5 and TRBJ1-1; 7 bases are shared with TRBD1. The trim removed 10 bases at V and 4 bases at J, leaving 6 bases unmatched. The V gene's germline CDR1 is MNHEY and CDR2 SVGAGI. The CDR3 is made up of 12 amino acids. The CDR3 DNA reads TGTGCCACCCAAGGGACAGCCACTGAAGCTTTCTTT. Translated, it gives CATQGTATEAFF.

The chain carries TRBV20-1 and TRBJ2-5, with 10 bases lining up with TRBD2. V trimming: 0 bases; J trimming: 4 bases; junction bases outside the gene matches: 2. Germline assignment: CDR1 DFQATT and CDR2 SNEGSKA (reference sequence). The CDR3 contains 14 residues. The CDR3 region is CSARDRLAGETQYF. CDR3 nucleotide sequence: TGCAGTGCTAGAGACCGACTAGCGGGAGAGACCCAGTACTTC.

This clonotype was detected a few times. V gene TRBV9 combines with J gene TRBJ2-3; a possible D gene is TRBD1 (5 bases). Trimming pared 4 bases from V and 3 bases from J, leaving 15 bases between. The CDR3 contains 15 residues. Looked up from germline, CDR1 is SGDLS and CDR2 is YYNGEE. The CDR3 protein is CASSTTGSVTDTQYF. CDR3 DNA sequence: TGTGCCAGCAGCACTACAGGTTCAGTGACAGATACGCAGTATTTT.

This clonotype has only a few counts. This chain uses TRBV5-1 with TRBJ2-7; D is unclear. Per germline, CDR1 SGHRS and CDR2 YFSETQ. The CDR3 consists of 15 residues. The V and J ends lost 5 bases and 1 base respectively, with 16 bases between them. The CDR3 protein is CASSHPDAGSYEQYF. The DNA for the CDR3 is TGCGCCAGCAGTCACCCGGACGCCGGTTCCTACGAGCAGTACTTC. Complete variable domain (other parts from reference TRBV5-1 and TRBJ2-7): KAGVTQTPRYLIKTRGQQVTLSCSPISGHRSVSWYQQTPGQGLQFLFEYFSETQRNKGNFPGRFSGRQFSNSRSEMNVSTLELGDSALYLCASSHPDAGSYEQYFGPGTRLTVT.

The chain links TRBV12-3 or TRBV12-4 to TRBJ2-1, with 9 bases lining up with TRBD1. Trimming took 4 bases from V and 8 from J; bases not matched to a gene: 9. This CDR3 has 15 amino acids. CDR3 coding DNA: TGTGCCAGCAGTTGGACTTGGGACAGGGAACATGAGCAGTTCTTC. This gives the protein CASSWTWDREHEQFF.

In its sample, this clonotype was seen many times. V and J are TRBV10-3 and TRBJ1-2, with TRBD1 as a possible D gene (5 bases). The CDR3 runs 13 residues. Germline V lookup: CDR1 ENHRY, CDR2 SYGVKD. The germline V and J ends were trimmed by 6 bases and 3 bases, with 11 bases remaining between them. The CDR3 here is CAIRFGGDYGYTF. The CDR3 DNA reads TGTGCCATCAGGTTTGGAGGGGACTATGGCTACACCTTC.

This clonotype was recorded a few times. The CDR3 region is CASSIGGAGSYEQYF. DNA of the CDR3: TGTGCCAGCAGTATCGGAGGCGCCGGATCCTACGAGCAGTACTTC. V usage is TRBV12-3 or TRBV12-4 and J usage is TRBJ2-7; D is perhaps TRBD2 (5 bases). V gave up 5 bases and J gave up 1 base, with 15 bases separating them. The CDR3 length is 15 residues.

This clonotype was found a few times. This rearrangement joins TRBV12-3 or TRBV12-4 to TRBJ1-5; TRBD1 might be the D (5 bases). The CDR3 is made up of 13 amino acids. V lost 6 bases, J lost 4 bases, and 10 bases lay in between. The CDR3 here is CASSWGLNQPQHF. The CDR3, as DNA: TGTGCCAGCAGCTGGGGACTAAATCAGCCCCAGCATTTT.